This is a list of T cell receptor beta chains from one sample in a study of shared clonotypes between healthy human individuals. Data came from immunoSEQ multiplex PCR; TCRdb stores just in-frame clones and leaves some out. Among roughly 1,800,000 clones listed, about 95% were seen once. Material for sequencing was naive CD8+ T cells sorted from blood. These receptors were obtained from a man between 18 and 35 years old in good health. The CDR3 runs from the conserved cysteine through the conserved F or W. A D gene is named only where the DNA matches it firmly. Size is omitted from some rows. Given values are once, few, many or a class for expanded clones.

>.|.|TRBV28|TRBJ2-1
CASSFGGAYEQFF
TGTGCCAGCAGTTTCGGGGGTGCCTATGAGCAGTTCTTC
>.|.|TRBV19|TRBJ2-1
CASSIVGYNEQFF
TGTGCCAGTAGTATAGTGGGTTACAATGAGCAGTTCTTC
>TRBD1|.|TRBV4-1|TRBJ1-4
CASSQWTGEGEKLFF
TGCGCCAGCAGCCAATGGACAGGGGAGGGTGAAAAACTGTTTTTT
>TRBD2|.|TRBV19|TRBJ2-7
CASSSLAGNSYEQYF
TGTGCCAGTAGTAGTCTAGCGGGAAACTCTTACGAGCAGTACTTC
>TRBD1|.|TRBV11-2|TRBJ1-1
CASSSPDRGGYTEAFF
TGTGCCAGCAGCTCCCCGGACAGGGGAGGCTACACTGAAGCTTTCTTT
>TRBD1|once|TRBV6-5|TRBJ1-2
CASSYGDRDGYTF
TGTGCCAGCAGTTACGGAGACAGGGATGGCTACACCTTC
>TRBD1|.|TRBV27|TRBJ1-5
CASSLAGGGRQPQHF
TGTGCCAGCAGTTTAGCAGGGGGAGGTCGTCAGCCCCAGCATTTT
>TRBD1|.|TRBV4-3|TRBJ2-3
CASSQAYTGGHADTQYF
TGCGCCAGCAGCCAGGCTTACACAGGGGGGCATGCAGATACGCAGTATTTT
>.|.|TRBV5-8|TRBJ1-1
CASSWDNTEAFF
TGTGCCAGCAGCTGGGATAACACTGAAGCTTTCTTT
>.|.|TRBV27|TRBJ1-2
CASSYTGGVYGYTF
TGTGCCAGCAGTTATACAGGAGGGGTCTATGGCTACACCTTC
>.|.|TRBV6-1|TRBJ1-2
CATWAGRLDYGYTF
TGTGCCACTTGGGCAGGCCGTCTCGACTATGGCTACACCTTC
>.|.|TRBV29-1|TRBJ2-7
CSVEGVFHEQYF
TGCAGCGTTGAGGGGGTGTTCCACGAGCAGTACTTC
>.|.|TRBV4-1|TRBJ2-7
CASSQDGAVPYEQYF
TGCGCCAGCAGCCAAGATGGGGCAGTCCCCTACGAGCAGTACTTC
>.|once|TRBV7-8|TRBJ2-7
CASSLGHKDYEQYF
TGTGCCAGCAGCTTAGGGCATAAGGACTACGAGCAGTACTTC
>.|.|TRBV5-5|TRBJ1-6
CASSETGNNSPLHF
TGTGCCAGCAGCGAGACAGGCAATAATTCACCCCTCCACTTT
>TRBD1|.|TRBV7-6|TRBJ2-6
CASSLWVPGQGAGGANVLTF
TGTGCCAGCAGCTTATGGGTACCGGGACAGGGGGCAGGTGGGGCCAACGTCCTGACTTTC
>.|.|TRBV9|TRBJ1-6
CASSVSGSNSPLHF
TGTGCCAGCAGCGTATCAGGGTCTAATTCACCCCTCCACTTT
>TRBD2|.|TRBV29-1|TRBJ2-1
CSVDIAGGYNEQFF
TGCAGCGTCGATATAGCGGGGGGTTACAATGAGCAGTTCTTC
>TRBD2|.|TRBV13|TRBJ2-1
CASSLGPSGIRSMNEQFF
TGTGCCAGCAGCTTAGGCCCTAGCGGGATCAGGAGCATGAATGAGCAGTTCTTC
>.|.|TRBV6-6|TRBJ1-2
CASSYGSSYGYTF
TGTGCCAGCAGTTACGGCAGTTCGTATGGCTACACCTTC
>TRBD1|.|TRBV2|TRBJ2-7
CASSEGRDRAYEQYF
TGTGCCAGCAGCGAAGGCCGGGACAGGGCCTACGAGCAGTACTTC
>.|.|TRBV5-4|TRBJ2-1
CASSFVGGIEQFF
TGTGCCAGCAGCTTTGTCGGAGGGATTGAGCAGTTCTTC
>.|.|TRBV6-1|TRBJ2-7
CASRDSPSYEQYF
TGTGCCAGCAGAGACAGCCCCTCCTACGAGCAGTACTTC
>.|.|TRBV28|TRBJ2-2
CASSSNWEGANTGELFF
TGTGCCAGCAGTTCCAATTGGGAGGGGGCGAACACCGGGGAGCTGTTTTTT
>TRBD2|.|TRBV28|TRBJ2-3
CASSSMGLASRDTQYF
TGTGCCAGCAGTTCAATGGGACTAGCCAGTAGAGATACGCAGTATTTT
>.|.|TRBV13|TRBJ2-7
CASSSPQSEAYEQYF
TGTGCCAGCAGCTCCCCCCAGTCGGAAGCCTACGAGCAGTACTTC
>.|once|TRBV7-9|TRBJ2-2
CASSFRETLLAELFF
TGTGCCAGCAGCTTCCGGGAGACCCTCCTGGCGGAGCTGTTTTTT
>.|.|TRBV6-1|TRBJ2-3
CASTVGGVITDTQYF
TGTGCCAGCACCGTCGGAGGGGTTATCACAGATACGCAGTATTTT
>TRBD1|.|TRBV6-1|TRBJ2-7
CASSEVGQGLYEQYF
TGTGCCAGCAGTGAAGTGGGACAGGGACTCTACGAGCAGTACTTC
>.|.|TRBV28|TRBJ1-5
CASSTRQSNQPQHF
TGTGCCAGCAGTACCCGACAGTCCAATCAGCCCCAGCATTTT
>TRBD1|.|TRBV30|TRBJ1-1
CAWGQGATEAFF
TGTGCCTGGGGACAGGGGGCAACTGAAGCTTTCTTT
>.|.|TRBV7-9|TRBJ1-1
CASASETPGDAFF
TGTGCCAGCGCCAGTGAGACTCCTGGGGACGCTTTCTTT
>TRBD1|once|TRBV5-1|TRBJ1-3
CASSLVGTGAGNTIYF
TGCGCCAGCAGCTTGGTAGGCACAGGGGCTGGAAACACCATATATTTT
>.|.|TRBV30|TRBJ1-1
CAWSVLIGEAFF
TGTGCCTGGAGTGTACTAATAGGTGAAGCTTTCTTT
>TRBD2|.|TRBV5-6|TRBJ2-1
CASSSGTSGAHNEQFF
TGTGCCAGCAGCTCAGGGACTAGCGGGGCTCACAATGAGCAGTTCTTC
>.|.|TRBV6-5|TRBJ2-5
CASSPLGETQYF
TGTGCCAGCAGTCCCCTCGGGGAGACCCAGTACTTC
>.|.|TRBV10-2|TRBJ1-1
CASSESHWAERDTEAFF
TGCGCCAGCAGTGAGTCGCATTGGGCAGAAAGGGACACTGAAGCTTTCTTT
>.|once|TRBV7-9|TRBJ1-3
CASSPPTGSNTIYF
TGTGCCAGCAGCCCACCCACAGGGTCAAACACCATATATTTT
>.|.|TRBV4-1|TRBJ1-5
CASSRDRGELTAQHF
TGCGCCAGCAGCCGGGACCGGGGGGAACTGACGGCCCAGCATTTT
>TRBD1|once|TRBV25-1|TRBJ2-7
CASSASGTGPYEQYF
TGTGCCAGCAGTGCATCCGGGACAGGTCCCTACGAGCAGTACTTC
>.|.|TRBV7-6|TRBJ2-7
CASSPTAGFHEQYF
TGTGCCAGCAGCCCTACGGCAGGGTTCCACGAGCAGTACTTC
>.|.|TRBV11-2|TRBJ2-5
CASSLGGLVTQYF
TGTGCCAGCAGCTTGGGGGGCCTGGTGACCCAGTACTTC
>TRBD1|.|TRBV7-9|TRBJ2-1
CASSPAIRDRDIYNEQFF
TGTGCCAGCAGCCCAGCAATAAGGGACAGGGACATCTACAATGAGCAGTTCTTC
>.|.|TRBV6-6|TRBJ1-6
CASSWGHNSPLHF
TGTGCCAGCAGTTGGGGCCATAATTCACCCCTCCACTTT
>.|.|TRBV28|TRBJ1-4
CASSWAGGDEKLFF
TGTGCCAGCAGTTGGGCAGGCGGAGATGAAAAACTGTTTTTT